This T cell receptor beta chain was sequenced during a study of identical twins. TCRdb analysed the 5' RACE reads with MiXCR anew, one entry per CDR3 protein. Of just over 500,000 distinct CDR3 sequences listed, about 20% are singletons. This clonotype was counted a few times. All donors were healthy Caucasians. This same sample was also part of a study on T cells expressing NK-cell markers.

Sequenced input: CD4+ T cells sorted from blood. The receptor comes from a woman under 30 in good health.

This CDR3 reads CSAPPRGLVLYNEQFF. The DNA of the CDR3 is TGCAGTGCCCCACCCAGGGGGCTAGTCCTCTACAATGAGCAGTTCTTC. The genes are TRBV20-1 and TRBJ2-1; the match to TRBD1 covers 8 bases. Germline loops: CDR1 DFQATT, CDR2 SNEGSKA (reference sequence). The CDR3 is 16 amino acids. The V segment lost 6 bases and the J segment 3 bases; nucleotides outside the gene matches: 13.